This T cell receptor beta chain originates from a study of technical replicates of blood from a handful of donors. This CDR3 is 15 amino acids long. Germline lookup yields CDR1 SGHTA and CDR2 FQGTGA. V gave up 5 bases and J gave up 9 bases; unmatched junction bases: 12. Using immunoSEQ multiplex PCR, the repertoire was profiled, and TCRdb retains in-frame clones only, with some absent. The profile covers tens of thousands of clones, with less than 99% appearing a single time and over 0.2% taken by the ten largest. Sequencing was carried out using T cells isolated from PBMCs. This rearrangement joins TRBV7-3 to TRBJ2-1; 8 bases align to TRBD2. The TCR was taken from a human donor in good health. The CDR3 protein is CASSLGLAGMGEQFF. In DNA, the CDR3 is TGTGCCAGCAGCCTTGGACTAGCCGGTATGGGTGAGCAGTTCTTC.